The 30 T cell receptor beta chains below come from one sample, sequenced in a study of vaccination effects on CD4 cells after COVID-19. Which antigens these TCRs recognize remains unknown. ViraFEST used viral peptide pools to expand antigen-specific CD4+ T cells before sequencing. After more than 8 days in culture, the CD4+ T cells were isolated. Negative nucleocapsid antibody tests before and after vaccination confirmed no previous SARS-CoV-2 infection. TCRdb's table, derived via immunoSEQ multiplex PCR, lists solely in-frame clones and lacks some. The table shows roughly 42,000 clones, with roughly 82% occurring only once. Sequenced material: CD4+ T cells from PBMCs cultured with HCoV-NL63 spike peptides, taken before COVID-19 vaccination. The receptors come from a human donor who received a COVID-19 vaccine.

On this clone itself: Sequence at one end of the junction differs from germline and may be a read error. The V and J genes are TRBV27 and TRBJ1-2; 8 bases agree with TRBD1. The CDR3 contains 15 residues. Germline V gene sequence: CDR1 MNHEY, CDR2 SMNVEV (reference sequence). CDR3 amino acids: CASSPTQGVHSMGAF. The CDR3 DNA reads as TGTGCCAGCAGTCCCACACAGGGGGTCCATTCTATGGGGGCCTTC.

In its sample, this clone ranks as medium-sized. The rearrangement uses TRBV10-3 and TRBJ1-5; TRBD1 might be the D (5 bases). Per germline, CDR1 ENHRY and CDR2 SYGVKD. The V end was cut by 6 bases, the J end by 4 bases, with 13 bases between. This CDR3 is 14 amino acids long. The DNA of the CDR3 is TGTGCCATCAGCCCCGGGGGAGTGAATCAGCCCCAGCATTTT. Encoded protein: CAISPGGVNQPQHF.

This chain links TRBV21-1 with TRBJ2-6; the table's D gene call, TRBD1, was not cross checked with the DNA. TRBV21-1 is annotated as a pseudogene. This CDR3 is built from 17 residues. The CDR3 sequence: CASSTGTGGPGANVLTF. The CDR3 DNA follows: TGTGCCAGCAGCACCGGGACAGGGGGCCCTGGGGCCAACGTCCTGACTTTC.

This clone was detected a few times. This chain links TRBV5-1 with TRBJ1-1; weak D call: TRBD1 (6 bases). The length of the CDR3 is 14 residues. Germline-derived CDR1 and CDR2 are SGHRS and YFSETQ. V was trimmed by 0 bases and J by 5 bases, leaving 11 bases between them. CDR3 DNA: TGCGCCAGCAGCTTGGCCGGGGGCTTAACTGAAGCTTTCTTT. Protein: CASSLAGGLTEAFF.

This chain connects TRBV5-6 to TRBJ1-1, with D possibly TRBD1 on 5 matching bases. CDR1 is SGHDT, CDR2 YYEEEE, per germline. The CDR3 sequence is 15 residues long. V lost 3 bases to trimming and J lost 0 bases, with 12 bases between them. CDR3 region: CASSYQTVLNTEAFF. The CDR3 DNA reads as TGTGCCAGCAGCTACCAGACAGTTTTGAACACTGAAGCTTTCTTT. Drawing the rest from reference TRBV5-6 and TRBJ1-1, the complete variable domain is DAGVTQSPTHLIKTRGQQVTLRCSPKSGHDTVSWYQQALGQGPQFIFQYYEEEERQRGNFPDRFSGHQFPNYSSELNVNALLLGDSALYLCASSYQTVLNTEAFFGQGTRLTVV.

This chain links TRBV7-2 with TRBJ1-5, with 9 bases lining up with TRBD1. Trimming removed 1 base from V and 7 bases from J; junction bases left unmatched: 2. CDR1 and CDR2 (germline): SGHTA, FQGNSA. The CDR3 spans 14 residues. CDR3 DNA: TGTGCCAGCAGCTTAGACAGGGGGCCGCAGCCCCAGCATTTT. Translation: CASSLDRGPQPQHF.

The chain carries TRBV5-1 and TRBJ1-2, with 7 bases fitting TRBD1. CDR3 length: 16 residues. Germline V CDR1 and CDR2: SGHRS, YFSETQ. V shed 3 bases and J 10 bases; nucleotides not matched to a gene: 18. The CDR3 loop reads CASSYGGTGALRDYTF. As DNA, the CDR3 is TGCGCCAGCAGCTATGGGGGAACAGGGGCCCTTCGAGACTACACCTTC.

This clone was seen more than once but under ten times. V and J are TRBV21-1 and TRBJ2-7; the table's D call, TRBD1, was not checked against the DNA. TRBV21-1 is labeled a pseudogene. The CDR3 length is 15 residues. Written as DNA, the CDR3 is TGTGCCAGCAGCAAAGATCGGACAGGGTCCTACGAGCAGTACGTC. It specifies CASSKDRTGSYEQYV.

DNA of the CDR3: TGTGCCAGCAGCGTGGACAGGCGGGCCTCTGGAAACACCATATATTTT. Amino acids: CASSVDRRASGNTIYF. This chain joins TRBV5-8 and TRBJ1-3; 7 nucleotides align to TRBD1. Germline CDR1 is SGHTS and CDR2 is YDEGEE. This CDR3 is 16 amino acids long. Trimming removed 4 bases from V and 0 bases from J; junction bases left unmatched: 7.

J is TRBJ2-5 and V is TRBV5-8, with TRBD2 identical over 8 bases. Germline CDR1 is SGHTS and CDR2 is YDEGEE. V was clipped by 4 bases and J by 8 bases; unmatched bases: 7. The CDR3 contains 13 residues. The CDR3 DNA follows: TGTGCCAGCAGCCCACGGGAGGGGGTCACCCAGTACTTC. It translates to CASSPREGVTQYF.

This sequence joins TRBV28 and TRBJ1-1, with D unresolved. Trimming shortened V by 7 bases and J by 1 base, and 16 bases separated the two germline ends. This CDR3 has 15 amino acids. Germline lookup yields CDR1 MDHEN and CDR2 SYDVKM. CDR3 in DNA: TGTGCCAGCATGGGCTTCCCCGTCAGGAACACTGAAGCTTTCTTT. Its protein is CASMGFPVRNTEAFF.

As for this clone: One end of the junction is discordant with germline, which a read error may explain. V is TRBV5-1 and J is TRBJ2-3; D could derive from TRBD1 or TRBD2 (5 bases each). The CDR3 contains 14 residues. The V gene's germline CDR1 is SGHRS and CDR2 YFSETQ. This CDR3 reads CASNLGERTDTQYF. For the CDR3, the DNA is TGCGCCAGCAACTTGGGGGAGAGGACAGATACGCAGTATTTT.

The rearrangement uses TRBV19 and TRBJ1-5; 10 positions agree with TRBD1. Germline loops: CDR1 LNHDA, CDR2 SQIVND (reference sequence). V was pared by 5 bases and J by 0 bases, with 10 bases of the junction left unmatched. This CDR3 spans 18 amino acids. CDR3 bases: TGTGCCAGTAGTGTCTACCGGGACAGGGGATATAGCAATCAGCCCCAGCATTTT. Its protein is CASSVYRDRGYSNQPQHF.

This chain joins TRBV4-1 and TRBJ2-1; no definite D call. Deletions cut 2 bases from V and 8 bases from J, with 19 bases between. The V gene's germline CDR1 is MGHRA and CDR2 YSYEKL. There are 16 residues in the CDR3. For the CDR3, the DNA is TGCGCCAGCAGCCAATCGGGCTACCCCCTCGAGGATGAGCAGTTCTTC. Protein sequence: CASSQSGYPLEDEQFF.

The rearrangement uses TRBV7-3 and TRBJ1-1; 7 bases line up with TRBD1. Germline V gene lookup returns CDR1 SGHTA and CDR2 FQGTGA. V gave up 5 bases and J gave up 2 bases; unmatched junction bases: 5. The length of the CDR3 is 14 residues. The CDR3: CASSLKGANTEAFF. Written as DNA, the CDR3 is TGTGCCAGCAGCCTAAAGGGGGCCAACACTGAAGCTTTCTTT.

The chain couples TRBV6-5 to TRBJ2-7; D unclear. V was trimmed by 0 bases and J by 3 bases, leaving 6 bases between them. CDR1 and CDR2 (germline): MNHEY, SVGAGI. CDR3 length: 13 amino acids. CDR3 DNA: TGTGCCAGCAGTTACTCTGGCAGCTACGAGCAGTACGTC. It is translated as CASSYSGSYEQYV.

The chain carries TRBV19 and TRBJ1-3; a weak D match, TRBD1 (5 bases). This CDR3 spans 13 amino acids. Between the trimmed V and J ends, which lost 9 bases and 0 bases, there was a span of 9 bases. Germline V gene lookup returns CDR1 LNHDA and CDR2 SQIVND (reference sequence). The CDR3 loop reads CASRAISGNTIYF. For the CDR3, the DNA is TGTGCCAGCAGGGCCATCTCTGGAAACACCATATATTTT.

This sequence joins TRBV5-6 and TRBJ2-1, with 8 bases aligning to TRBD1. CDR3 length: 13 amino acids. Trimming removed 5 bases from V and 5 bases from J; junction bases left unmatched: 3. Germline CDR1 reads SGHDT; CDR2 reads YYEEEE. The CDR3 DNA reads TGTGCCAGCAGATGGACAGGGAACAATGAGCAGTTCTTC. Its translation: CASRWTGNNEQFF.

The V and J genes are TRBV18 and TRBJ2-7, with unresolved D. The CDR3 sequence is 13 residues long. Germline V gene lookup returns CDR1 KGHSH and CDR2 LQKENI. Trimming took 2 bases from V and 5 from J, leaving 10 bases between them. The CDR3 region is CASSPSLDHEQYV. For the CDR3, the DNA is TGTGCCAGCTCACCATCCCTGGACCACGAGCAGTACGTC.

This chain uses TRBV11-2 with TRBJ2-7; TRBD2 agrees at 7 bases. This CDR3 region has 14 residues. Trimming removed 1 base from V and 2 bases from J; junction bases left unmatched: 2. The germline V gene has CDR1 SGHAT and CDR2 FQNNGV. This chain's CDR3 is CASSLGGGAYEQYV. CDR3 coding DNA: TGTGCCAGCAGCTTAGGTGGGGGGGCCTACGAGCAGTACGTC.

J is TRBJ1-6 and V is TRBV7-7, with D tentatively TRBD1 (5 bases). V gave up 1 base and J gave up 6 bases, with 13 bases separating them. This CDR3 is 16 amino acids long. From germline, CDR1 is SSHAT and CDR2 FNYEAQ (reference sequence). The CDR3 sequence: CASSLGGPGSNSPLHF. CDR3 nucleotides: TGTGCCAGCAGCTTAGGGGGCCCCGGTTCTAATTCACCCCTCCACTTT.

The chain recombines TRBV9 with TRBJ2-3; no reliable D call. Germline V gene data show CDR1 as SGDLS and CDR2 as YYNGEE. The CDR3 totals 14 residues. The ends were cut back, 0 bases at V and 2 bases at J, with 7 bases in the middle. The CDR3 DNA follows: TGTGCCAGCAGCGTAGATGGGTACACAGATACGCAGTATTTT. This codes for CASSVDGYTDTQYF. The variable domain in full, completed from reference TRBV9 and TRBJ2-3, reads DSGVTQTPKHLITATGQRVTLRCSPRSGDLSVYWYQQSLDQGLQFLIQYYNGEERAKGNILERFSAQQFPDLHSELNLSSLELGDSALYFCASSVDGYTDTQYFGPGTRLTVL.

The CDR3 is CASSEGQGTGEKLFF. The DNA of the CDR3 is TGTGCCAGCAGTGAAGGCCAGGGGACAGGCGAAAAACTGTTTTTT. The chain links TRBV2 to TRBJ1-4; 8 bases are shared with TRBD1. The CDR3 extends over 15 amino acids. CDR1 is SNHLY and CDR2 is FYNNEI in the germline V gene. The V segment lost 1 base and the J segment 8 bases; nucleotides outside the gene matches: 6. The variable domain in full, with the rest retrieved from reference TRBV2 and TRBJ1-4, is EPEVTQTPSHQVTQMGQEVILRCVPISNHLYFYWYRQILGQKVEFLVSFYNNEISEKSEIFDDQFSVERPDGSNFTLKIRSTKLEDSAMYFCASSEGQGTGEKLFFGSGTQLSVL.

The chain couples TRBV6-1 to TRBJ2-3; D remains unclear. This CDR3 region has 16 residues. Trimming removed 2 bases at V and 0 bases at J, with 12 bases between. Germline V gene data show CDR1 as MNHNS and CDR2 as SASEGT. The CDR3 DNA reads as TGTGCCAGCAGTGAATTGGTCCAGATAAGCACAGATACGCAGTATTTT. Residues: CASSELVQISTDTQYF.

This clone was recorded a few times. The V call is TRBV7-2, the J call TRBJ2-2; D ambiguous. Between the trimmed V and J ends, which lost 4 bases and 7 bases, there was a span of 13 bases. This CDR3 is 14 amino acids long. CDR1 is SGHTA, CDR2 FQGNSA, per germline. The CDR3 spells CASSSRLGRGELFF. DNA of the CDR3: TGTGCCAGCAGCTCCCGACTGGGTCGCGGGGAGCTGTTTTTT.

This chain joins TRBV5-1 and TRBJ1-1; no definite D call. The V end was cut by 5 bases, the J end by 3 bases, with 8 bases between. Per the germline V gene, CDR1 is SGHRS and CDR2 is YFSETQ. CDR3 length: 12 amino acids. In DNA, the CDR3 is TGCGCCAGCAGGGAAGGATACACTGAAGCTTTCTTT. It encodes CASREGYTEAFF.

This chain connects TRBV20-1 to TRBJ1-2; D remains ambiguous. V lost 7 bases and J lost 5, with 11 bases in between. The CDR3 loop spans 11 amino acids. Per the germline V gene, CDR1 is DFQATT and CDR2 is SNEGSKA (reference sequence). The CDR3 DNA is TGCAGTGGCAAATCCGGATATGGCTACACCTTC. Protein sequence: CSGKSGYGYTF.

J is TRBJ2-5 and V is TRBV6-5, with TRBD1 as a possible D gene (6 bases). This CDR3 region has 13 residues. The ends were cut back, 6 bases at V and 1 base at J, with 9 bases in the middle. Per germline, CDR1 MNHEY and CDR2 SVGAGI. This chain's CDR3 is CASRQGLQETQYF. The CDR3 nucleotides read TGTGCCAGCAGGCAGGGGCTCCAAGAGACCCAGTACTTC.

The chain employs TRBV2 and TRBJ1-6; perhaps TRBD1 as D (5 bases). Germline CDR1 reads SNHLY; CDR2 reads FYNNEI. V was trimmed by 6 bases and J by 8 bases, leaving 11 bases between them. This CDR3 contains 13 residues. The chain's CDR3 is CASRPEQDSPLHF. CDR3 nucleotide sequence: TGTGCCAGCAGACCCGAACAGGATTCACCCCTCCACTTT.

The chain carries TRBV2 and TRBJ2-1; TRBD2 aligns across 7 bases. J gave up 5 bases and V 6 bases, and 10 bases lay outside the gene matches. The CDR3 consists of 15 residues. Looked up from germline, CDR1 is SNHLY and CDR2 is FYNNEI. CDR3 in amino acids: CASSAPGGGNNEQFF. In DNA, the CDR3 is TGTGCCAGCAGCGCCCCGGGCGGGGGTAACAATGAGCAGTTCTTC.